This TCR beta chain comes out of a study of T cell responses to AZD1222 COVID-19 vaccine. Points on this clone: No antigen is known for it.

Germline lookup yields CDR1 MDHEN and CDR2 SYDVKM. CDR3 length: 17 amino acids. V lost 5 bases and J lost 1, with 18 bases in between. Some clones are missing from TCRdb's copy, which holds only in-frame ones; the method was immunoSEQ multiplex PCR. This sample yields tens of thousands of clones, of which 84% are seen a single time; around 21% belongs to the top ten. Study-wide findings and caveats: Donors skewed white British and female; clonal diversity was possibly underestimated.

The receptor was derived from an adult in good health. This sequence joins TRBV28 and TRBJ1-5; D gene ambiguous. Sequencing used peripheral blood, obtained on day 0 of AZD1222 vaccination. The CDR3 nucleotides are TGTGCCAGCAGTCCTAGCCTCCTATGGATGAGCAATCAGCCCCAGCATTTT. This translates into CASSPSLLWMSNQPQHF. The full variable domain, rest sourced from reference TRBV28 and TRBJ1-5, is DVKVTQSSRYLVKRTGEKVFLECVQDMDHENMFWYRQDPGLGLRLIYFSYDVKMKEKGDIPEGYSVSREKKERFSLILESASTNQTSMYLCASSPSLLWMSNQPQHFGDGTRLSIL.